The rows below give T cell receptor beta chains drawn from one sample of a study of regulatory T cells in long-lasting Graves disease. MiXCR, applied by TCRdb to the multiplex PCR reads, yields one record per CDR3 protein. There are roughly 610,000 distinct CDR3 sequences in the sample; roughly 15% occur only once, and 18% lies in the top ten. These sequences were also reported in another study, on T cells in Graves' hyperthyroidism and ophthalmopathy.

The sample consisted of peripheral blood mononuclear cells (PBMCs), taken at new diagnosis, from a patient treated with antithyroid drugs. These receptors all come from a woman aged 30 to 39 with Graves disease. Each CDR3 is given with its conserved first and last residue. Fields, in order: J gene, D gene, clone size, V gene, CDR3 DNA, CDR3 protein. The D gene is left open where the match is weak. Clone size is not always given. Where it is, it says once, few, many or a class for expanded clones.

TRBJ1-1	NA	NA	TRBV20-1	TGCAGTGCTAATACCCCGGGGGGACGAAACACTGAAGTTTTCTTT	CSANTPGGRNTEVFF
TRBJ1-1	NA	many	TRBV5-1	TGCGCCAGCAGCTTCACCGGGAGTAATGAAGCTTTCTTT	CASSFTGSNEAFF
TRBJ1-1	NA	many	TRBV12-3/TRBV12-4	TGTGCCAGCAGGTGGGGGGAGGGAACTGAAGCTTTCTTT	CASRWGEGTEAFF
TRBJ1-2	NA	NA	TRBV7-9	TGTGCCAGCAGCTTATCCCGTATGGCAGGGACCCCCTCTAGTTGCACCTTC	CASSLSRMAGTPSSCTF
TRBJ1-1	NA	few	TRBV2	TGTGCCATCCGAGGGGGGTCCACTGAAGCTTTCTTT	CAIRGGSTEAFF
TRBJ2-5	TRBD1	NA	TRBV19	TGTGCCAGTAGTACCGGACAGGGCGGCGAGACCCAGTACTTC	CASSTGQGGETQYF
TRBJ1-6	NA	NA	TRBV19	TGTGCCAGTACGGGCAGCCATAATTCACCCCTCCACTTT	CASTGSHNSPLHF
TRBJ2-7	TRBD2	many	TRBV28	TGTGCCACCAAGGTTAGCGGGATGACTTCGTTCAACTTC	CATKVSGMTSFNF
TRBJ1-1	NA	NA	TRBV7-3	TGTGCCAGCAGCTTAAGTTTCGGTGTCACTGAAGCTTTCTTT	CASSLSFGVTEAFF
TRBJ1-1	TRBD1	NA	TRBV6-2/TRBV6-3	TGTGCCAGCAGTTACCGGGGGACAGGGGGCACTGAAGCTTTCTTT	CASSYRGTGGTEAFF
TRBJ1-2	NA	once	TRBV20-1	TGCAGTGCTAGTTGGGGTGGCTACACCTTC	CSASWGGYTF
TRBJ2-7	NA	many	TRBV20-1	TGCAGTGCTGCCCCCCCGAGCAGGCGAATCTCCTACGAGCAGTACTTC	CSAAPPSRRISYEQYF
TRBJ2-1	NA	many	TRBV6-2/TRBV6-3	TGTGCCAGCAGTTTGAGGATAGCGAGTTACAATGAGCAGTTCTTC	CASSLRIASYNEQFF
TRBJ1-1	NA	NA	TRBV19	TGTGCCAGTAGACCGCAAGGGACGGCGAACACTGAAGCTTTCTTT	CASRPQGTANTEAFF
TRBJ2-4	TRBD2	NA	TRBV19	TGTGCCAGTAGTAGGTGGACTAGCGGGGAAAACATTCAGTACTTC	CASSRWTSGENIQYF
TRBJ2-1	NA	few	TRBV10-3	TGTGCCATCAGTCAAAGGACCGAAAAAAGCTCCTACAATGAGCAGTTCTTC	CAISQRTEKSSYNEQFF
TRBJ2-5	NA	many	TRBV20-1	TGCAGTGCTAGTAGGGTTAGGGAGACCCAGTACTTC	CSASRVRETQYF
TRBJ1-1	NA	many	TRBV2	TGTGCCAGCAGTGGGGGGGGATCAAACACTGAAGCTTTCTTT	CASSGGGSNTEAFF
TRBJ2-1	NA	NA	TRBV29-1	TGCAGCGTTGTGGGCGAGTGGAACATCAATGAGCAGTTCTTC	CSVVGEWNINEQFF
TRBJ2-7	TRBD1	NA	TRBV7-2	TGTGCCAGCAGCTTAGTGCGGACAGGGGTGTACGAGCAGTACTTC	CASSLVRTGVYEQYF
TRBJ2-7	NA	NA	TRBV18	TGTGCCGGTTCGGAGTCAGAGATTCCTCCTTCCGAGCAGTACTTC	CAGSESEIPPSEQYF
TRBJ2-7	TRBD2	many	TRBV9	TGTGCCAGCTCCCCCGCGGGAGGGGCCTACGAGCAGTACTTC	CASSPAGGAYEQYF